The 13 T cell receptor beta chains below come from one sample, sequenced in a study of blood T cell repertoires in COVID-19. The data were produced by immunoSEQ multiplex PCR, yet TCRdb's version contains in-frame clones alone and is incomplete. The data contain roughly 170,000 clones, just under 90% of them seen just once; the ten biggest clones take up approximately 13%. Sequences were obtained from peripheral blood. The receptors were gathered from a woman aged 70-85 years with COVID-19, enrolled during active disease.

The V call is TRBV27, the J call TRBJ2-1, with D perhaps matching TRBD1 (6 bases). Per the germline V gene, CDR1 is MNHEY and CDR2 is SMNVEV (reference sequence). V gave up 0 bases and J gave up 7 bases, with 16 bases separating them. The CDR3 has 16 residues. CDR3 coding DNA: TGTGCCAGCAGTTTATCTAATTCTCGCAGGGGTAATGAGCAGTTCTTC. Protein product: CASSLSNSRRGNEQFF.

The J gene is TRBJ1-4, the V gene TRBV4-2, with D possibly being TRBD1 (5 bases). The CDR3 has 16 amino acids. CDR1 and CDR2 (germline): LGHNA, YNFKEQ. The V and J ends lost 1 base and 3 bases respectively, with 12 bases between them. CDR3 DNA: TGTGCCAGCAGCCAAGGTTCGTCAGGGCCTAATGAAAAACTGTTTTTT. Translated: CASSQGSSGPNEKLFF.

V is TRBV19 and J is TRBJ1-4, with 8 bases aligning to TRBD1. The V gene end was trimmed by 3 bases and the J gene end by 5 bases; junction bases not matched to a gene: 5. Germline CDR1 LNHDA, CDR2 SQIVND (reference sequence). This CDR3 contains 15 residues. In DNA form, the CDR3 reads TGTGCCAGTAGTATTGACAGGGGTTCAAATGAAAAACTGTTTTTT. Protein product: CASSIDRGSNEKLFF.

V gene TRBV4-3 combines with J gene TRBJ2-3; TRBD1 might be the D (6 bases). Germline CDR1 reads LGHNA; CDR2 reads YSLEER. The V end lost 2 bases, the J end lost 9 bases, and 12 bases lay between the germline ends. The CDR3 totals 13 residues. The DNA of the CDR3 is TGCGCCAGCAGCCAATCCCTGGGACACACGCAGTATTTT. Its translation: CASSQSLGHTQYF.

Here the CDR3 reads CASIPAGKGQPQHF. In DNA form, the CDR3 reads TGTGCCAGCATCCCCGCGGGGAAGGGGCAGCCCCAGCATTTT. The V gene is TRBV28, the J gene TRBJ1-5; D possibly corresponds to TRBD1 (5 bases). The CDR3 is made up of 14 amino acids. The germline V gene has CDR1 MDHEN and CDR2 SYDVKM. Trimming pared 7 bases from V and 7 bases from J, leaving 17 bases between.

Comments on this clone: Other nucleotide sequences from this sample produce the same CDR3. The chain uses TRBV7-2 and TRBJ2-7, with 8 bases matching TRBD1. V shed 5 bases and J 2 bases; nucleotides not matched to a gene: 5. Germline CDR1 SGHTA, CDR2 FQGNSA. CDR3 size: 14 residues. The CDR3, as DNA: TGTGCCAGCAGCCCCGGACAGGGCACCTACGAGCAGTACTTC. Encoded protein: CASSPGQGTYEQYF.

CDR3 DNA: TGTGCCAGTACCCCATCGGGACAGGGGGAGTTAAATCAGCCCCAGCATTTT. As protein: CASTPSGQGELNQPQHF. This chain uses TRBV19 with TRBJ1-5, with 11 bases that match TRBD1. CDR1 is LNHDA, CDR2 SQIVND, per germline (reference sequence). V lost 7 bases, J lost 4 bases, and 12 bases stayed unmatched. The CDR3 extends over 17 amino acids.

J is TRBJ1-5 and V is TRBV2; no definite D call. The CDR3 runs to 14 residues. V lost 2 bases and J 5 bases, leaving 10 bases between the germline ends. Germline CDR1 SNHLY, CDR2 FYNNEI. The CDR3 region has the DNA TGTGCCAGCAGTGAACTGTCGCGAGATCAGCCCCAGCATTTT. This sequence encodes CASSELSRDQPQHF.

V usage is TRBV27 and J usage is TRBJ1-5; possibly TRBD1 for D (5 bases). CDR3 length equals 13 residues. Germline V CDR1 and CDR2: MNHEY, SMNVEV (reference sequence). Deletions cut 5 bases from V and 6 bases from J, with 11 bases between. As DNA, the CDR3 is TGTGCCAGCAGTCCGCCTACAGGTCAGCCCCAGCATTTT. Translated, it gives CASSPPTGQPQHF.

V usage is TRBV5-6 and J usage is TRBJ1-2, with 7 bases lining up with TRBD1. The CDR3 runs 11 residues. The germline CDR1 and CDR2 sequences are SGHDT and YYEEEE. Unmatched junction bases numbered 7, after V lost 4 bases and J lost 13 bases. The CDR3 is CASSVGGAPTF. DNA for the CDR3: TGTGCCAGCAGCGTAGGGGGCGCACCCACCTTC. Complete variable domain (other parts from reference TRBV5-6 and TRBJ1-2): DAGVTQSPTHLIKTRGQQVTLRCSPKSGHDTVSWYQQALGQGPQFIFQYYEEEERQRGNFPDRFSGHQFPNYSSELNVNALLLGDSALYLCASSVGGAPTFGSGTRLTVV.

V gene TRBV18 combines with J gene TRBJ1-2; D gene ambiguous. V lost 4 bases and J lost 7, with 13 bases in between. Germline assignment: CDR1 KGHSH and CDR2 LQKENI. This CDR3 has 13 residues. The CDR3, as DNA: TGTGCCAGCTCACAGGCAGCGAGGTCTGGCTACACCTTC. It encodes CASSQAARSGYTF. Filled out from reference TRBV18 and TRBJ1-2, the complete variable domain reads NAGVMQNPRHLVRRRGQEARLRCSPMKGHSHVYWYRQLPEEGLKFMVYLQKENIIDESGMPKERFSAEFPKEGPSILRIQQVVRGDSAAYFCASSQAARSGYTFGSGTRLTVV.

V gene TRBV11-2 combines with J gene TRBJ1-4; D is unclear. The CDR3 has 13 residues. The germline V and J ends were trimmed by 0 bases and 7 bases, with 6 bases remaining between them. CDR1 is SGHAT and CDR2 is FQNNGV in the germline V gene. DNA for the CDR3: TGTGCCAGCAGCTTAGAGGCAACTGAAAAACTGTTTTTT. Its translation: CASSLEATEKLFF.

This chain uses TRBV28 with TRBJ1-2; maybe TRBD1 (5 bases). Looked up from germline, CDR1 is MDHEN and CDR2 is SYDVKM. The CDR3 covers 14 residues. V lost 6 bases and J lost 0, with 11 bases in between. CDR3 in amino acids: CASSPQGANYGYTF. The CDR3 DNA sequence: TGTGCCAGCAGCCCCCAGGGCGCTAACTATGGCTACACCTTC.